What follows is one T cell receptor beta chain and its context. Seattle enrolled patients during active infection and tracked them longitudinally. The record originates from a study of blood T cell repertoires in COVID-19. Across the whole study: Spain, Italy and the United States supplied samples that represented acute and convalescent COVID-19. T cells, B-cell-depleted T cells, or PBMCs supplied cDNA or gDNA.

CDR3 size: 10 residues. The V gene lost 2 bases and the J gene lost 5 bases, with 2 bases spanning the gap. Germline CDR1 SGDLS, CDR2 YYNGEE. How the authors handled the data: Amplified reference gene primers provided the basis for estimating nucleated cell counts. Profiling relied on immunoSEQ multiplex PCR, and the TCRdb table lists in-frame clones only, not all of them. D and trimming were read from the DNA, whereas the V and J calls and clone size are those reported in that table. This table has 77,000 or so clones, 65% to 90% appearing once. This TCR was sampled from a man younger than 45 with COVID-19, enrolled during active disease. J is TRBJ2-7 and V is TRBV9; D is undetermined. Sequenced: peripheral blood. CDR3 nucleotide sequence: TGTGCCAGCAGCGTCAACGAGCAGTACTTC. It codes for CASSVNEQYF.